This T cell receptor (beta chain) originates from a study of blood T cell repertoires in COVID-19. Across the whole study: PBMCs, B-cell-depleted T cells, or T cells provided the cDNA or gDNA that made up the material.

Sequencing was performed with immunoSEQ multiplex PCR; in TCRdb, only in-frame clones are kept and a portion is missing. Of 55,000 to 90,000 clones in the sample, about 91% were seen once. This CDR3 is 16 amino acids long. The germline CDR1 and CDR2 sequences are SGHTA and FQGNSA. Trimming shortened V by 1 base and J by 0 bases, and 13 bases separated the two germline ends. The source of this sequence is a human donor with active COVID-19. The donor label of this sample is uncertain. Sequenced sample: peripheral blood. This sequence joins TRBV7-2 and TRBJ2-7, with D possibly being TRBD2 (5 bases). Here the CDR3 DNA reads TGTGCCAGCAGCTTAGAAGGGTCCGACTACTCCTACGAGCAGTACTTC. Amino acid sequence: CASSLEGSDYSYEQYF.